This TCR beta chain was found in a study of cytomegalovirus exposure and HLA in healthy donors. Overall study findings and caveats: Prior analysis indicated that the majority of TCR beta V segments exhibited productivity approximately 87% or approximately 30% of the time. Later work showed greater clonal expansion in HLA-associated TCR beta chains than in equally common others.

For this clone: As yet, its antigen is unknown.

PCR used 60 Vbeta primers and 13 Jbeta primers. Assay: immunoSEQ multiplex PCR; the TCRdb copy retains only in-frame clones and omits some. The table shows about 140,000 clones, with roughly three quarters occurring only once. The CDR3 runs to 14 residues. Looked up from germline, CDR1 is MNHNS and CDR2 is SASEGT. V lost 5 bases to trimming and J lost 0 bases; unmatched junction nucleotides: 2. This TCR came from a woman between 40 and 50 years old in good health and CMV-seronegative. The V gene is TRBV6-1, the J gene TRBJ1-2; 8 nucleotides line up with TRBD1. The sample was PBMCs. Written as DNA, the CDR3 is TGTGCCAGCAGTTTGGACAGGGCTAACTATGGCTACACCTTC. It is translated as CASSLDRANYGYTF.